These 26 T cell receptor beta chains originate from one sample sequenced in a study of blood T cell repertoires in COVID-19. Data came from immunoSEQ multiplex PCR; TCRdb stores just in-frame clones and leaves some out. Of about 140,000 clones listed, around 90% are singletons. Sequencing used peripheral blood. The receptor source for this set is a man in his 70s with acute or convalescent COVID-19.

This clone has only one observation. The chain links TRBV7-3 to TRBJ2-1; 8 nucleotides agree with TRBD2. The V and J ends lost 5 bases and 4 bases, in that order; junction bases with no gene match: 7. Germline V gene data show CDR1 as SGHTA and CDR2 as FQGTGA. This CDR3 is 15 amino acids long. CDR3 nucleotide sequence: TGTGCCAGCAGCCCCCCGGGAGGGCCTTACAATGAGCAGTTCTTC. Its translation is CASSPPGGPYNEQFF.

The gene calls are TRBV19 and TRBJ2-5; 12 bases match TRBD2. V dropped 3 bases and J dropped 8; count of bases not matched to a gene: 7. Germline V gene lookup returns CDR1 LNHDA and CDR2 SQIVND (reference sequence). This CDR3 comprises 15 residues. The CDR3 loop is CASSIGLAGSVTQYF. The CDR3 DNA reads as TGTGCCAGTAGTATCGGACTAGCGGGGTCGGTTACCCAGTACTTC.

V usage is TRBV5-1 and J usage is TRBJ1-2; 8 bases are shared with TRBD1. The CDR3 consists of 12 residues. CDR1 is SGHRS, CDR2 YFSETQ, per germline. The junction had 6 bases not matched to a gene; V was cut back by 4 bases and J by 10 bases. CDR3 in amino acids: CASSGGTGHYTF. CDR3 nucleotides: TGCGCCAGCAGCGGAGGGACAGGTCACTACACCTTC.

The gene calls are TRBV12-3 or TRBV12-4 and TRBJ2-3; no reliable D call. The CDR3 contains 13 residues. V lost 1 base, J lost 9 bases, and 11 bases lay in between. As DNA, the CDR3 is TGTGCCAGCAGTTTAGGCGGCCACCAGACGCAGTATTTT. Translating it yields CASSLGGHQTQYF.

The CDR3 coding sequence is TGTGCTAGTGGTTTCCCATCCGGGACAGGGGGGACCGGGGAGCTGTTTTTT. It specifies CASGFPSGTGGTGELFF. The chain recombines TRBV12-5 with TRBJ2-2, with 11 bases matching TRBD1. The CDR3 loop spans 17 amino acids. Trimming removed 3 bases from V and 5 bases from J; junction bases left unmatched: 8. Germline CDR1 LGHNT, CDR2 FRNRAP.

This sequence joins TRBV13 and TRBJ2-3; possible D gene TRBD1, 6 bases. With 5 bases removed from V and 4 bases from J, the gap between germline ends came to 16 bases. CDR3 size: 15 residues. Germline V gives CDR1 PRHDT, CDR2 FYEKMQ (reference sequence). The CDR3 reads CASSPRQVGADTQYF. The CDR3 bases are TGTGCCAGCAGCCCTAGACAGGTTGGGGCAGATACGCAGTATTTT.

The chain combines TRBV4-2 with TRBJ2-3, with TRBD2 matching 7 bases. This CDR3 spans 15 amino acids. V trimming: 3 bases; J trimming: 0 bases; junction bases outside the gene matches: 3. CDR1 and CDR2 (germline): LGHNA, YNFKEQ. Here the CDR3 DNA reads TGTGCCAGCAGCCAGCTAGCGGACAGCACAGATACGCAGTATTTT. This codes for CASSQLADSTDTQYF.

CDR3 residues: CASSIDGPSGSTDTQYF. DNA of the CDR3: TGTGCCAGTAGTATAGATGGCCCTAGCGGAAGCACAGATACGCAGTATTTT. The chain employs TRBV19 and TRBJ2-3; 7 bases align to TRBD2. Germline loops: CDR1 LNHDA, CDR2 SQIVND (reference sequence). The CDR3 runs 17 residues. Trimming cost V 0 bases and J 0 bases; bases outside gene matches: 6.

The chain has TRBV5-1 and TRBJ2-1; TRBD2 is a possible D gene (5 bases). V was shortened by 0 bases and J by 5 bases, with 12 bases between the two germline ends. This CDR3 is 15 amino acids long. Per germline, CDR1 SGHRS and CDR2 YFSETQ. DNA of the CDR3: TGCGCCAGCAGCTTGGCCCCGGGAACCCACAATGAGCAGTTCTTC. Its protein product is CASSLAPGTHNEQFF.

The V and J genes are TRBV30 and TRBJ1-1, with 9 bases matching TRBD1. V dropped 1 base and J dropped 6; count of bases not matched to a gene: 9. The germline V gene encodes CDR1 GTSNPN and CDR2 SVGIG (reference sequence). This CDR3 contains 15 residues. CDR3 sequence (DNA): TGTGCCTGGAGTGCGCCGGGACAGGGTCGAGCTGAAGCTTTCTTT. It yields the protein CAWSAPGQGRAEAFF.

This sequence joins TRBV19 and TRBJ2-3; tentatively, D is TRBD2 (6 bases). The V and J ends lost 4 bases and 2 bases respectively, with 22 bases between them. CDR1 is LNHDA, CDR2 SQIVND, per germline (reference sequence). CDR3 length: 18 amino acids. CDR3 bases: TGTGCCAGTAGTACCCCAGGAGGTGATAGCGGTAACACAGATACGCAGTATTTT. Translating it yields CASSTPGGDSGNTDTQYF.

The CDR3 is CASSQTQGSEQYF. The DNA for the CDR3 is TGTGCCAGCAGCCAGACACAGGGATCCGAGCAGTACTTC. The J gene is TRBJ2-7, the V gene TRBV7-3; tentatively, D is TRBD1 (6 bases). Germline V gene lookup returns CDR1 SGHTA and CDR2 FQGTGA. V was clipped by 5 bases and J by 6 bases, with 14 bases between them. The CDR3 totals 13 residues.

V is TRBV6-2 or TRBV6-3 and J is TRBJ2-5; the match to TRBD2 covers 9 bases. This CDR3 spans 16 amino acids. Germline loops: CDR1 MNHEY, CDR2 SVGEGT. The J segment lost 1 base and the V segment lost 2 bases, leaving 5 bases of the junction unmatched. The CDR3 DNA reads TGTGCCAGCAGTTACCGTTGGACTAGCGCCCAAGAGACCCAGTACTTC. This codes for CASSYRWTSAQETQYF.

The V call is TRBV6-6, the J call TRBJ1-4; the match to TRBD1 covers 9 bases. Germline V gene sequence: CDR1 MNHNY, CDR2 SVGAGI (reference sequence). J was trimmed by 7 bases and V by 6 bases; bases with no gene match: 6. The CDR3 contains 14 residues. The CDR3 loop reads CASRPGQGREKLFF. The CDR3 bases are TGTGCCAGCAGACCGGGACAGGGCCGTGAAAAACTGTTTTTT.

This chain connects TRBV4-2 to TRBJ1-2; 12 nucleotides agree with TRBD1. The CDR3 spans 16 residues. Germline lookup yields CDR1 LGHNA and CDR2 YNFKEQ. The junction had 8 bases not matched to a gene; V was cut back by 4 bases and J by 5 bases. CDR3 in DNA: TGTGCCAGCAGCCCCACAGGGACAGGGGGCTTATATGGCTACACCTTC. Amino acids: CASSPTGTGGLYGYTF.

The rearrangement uses TRBV2 and TRBJ1-4; D gene ambiguous. This CDR3 has 14 residues. The germline gives CDR1 SNHLY, CDR2 FYNNEI. V lost 4 bases to trimming and J lost 7 bases, with 13 bases between them. CDR3 sequence: CASSVWRVGEKLFF. The CDR3 DNA follows: TGTGCCAGCAGTGTATGGAGGGTGGGTGAAAAACTGTTTTTT.

The chain couples TRBV5-1 to TRBJ2-7; tentative D call: TRBD2 (6 bases). The V gene lost 3 bases and the J gene lost 3 bases, with 7 bases spanning the gap. Germline V gene data show CDR1 as SGHRS and CDR2 as YFSETQ. CDR3 size: 12 residues. CDR3 nucleotides: TGCGCCAGCAGCTCGGGAGTCTACGAGCAGTACTTC. Protein sequence: CASSSGVYEQYF.

The chain links TRBV28 to TRBJ1-2; D possibly corresponds to TRBD1 (5 bases). CDR1 and CDR2 (germline): MDHEN, SYDVKM. V was clipped by 6 bases and J by 1 base, with 9 bases between them. The CDR3 is 13 residues long. CDR3 nucleotides: TGTGCCAGCAGGAGAGACAGTAACTATGGCTACACCTTC. It is translated as CASRRDSNYGYTF.

The gene calls are TRBV2 and TRBJ2-7; 11 nucleotides align to TRBD2. The V segment lost 6 bases and the J segment 7 bases; nucleotides outside the gene matches: 14. CDR1 is SNHLY and CDR2 is FYNNEI in the germline V gene. The CDR3 loop spans 16 amino acids. The CDR3 loop reads CASSRLAGPWAGEQYF. In DNA, the CDR3 is TGTGCCAGCAGCCGACTAGCGGGACCCTGGGCGGGGGAGCAGTACTTC. The full variable domain, rest sourced from reference TRBV2 and TRBJ2-7, is EPEVTQTPSHQVTQMGQEVILRCVPISNHLYFYWYRQILGQKVEFLVSFYNNEISEKSEIFDDQFSVERPDGSNFTLKIRSTKLEDSAMYFCASSRLAGPWAGEQYFGPGTRLTVT.

The chain combines TRBV7-9 with TRBJ1-1; possible D gene TRBD1, 5 bases. Trimming shortened V by 5 bases and J by 2 bases, and 12 bases separated the two germline ends. Germline assignment: CDR1 SEHNR and CDR2 FQNEAQ (reference sequence). The CDR3 consists of 14 residues. The CDR3 protein is CASSPMTDNTEAFF. For the CDR3, the DNA is TGTGCCAGCAGCCCTATGACAGATAACACTGAAGCTTTCTTT.

The V and J genes are TRBV3-1 (or the pseudogene TRBV3-2) and TRBJ2-5, with D perhaps TRBD2 (6 bases). The CDR3 runs to 13 residues. Trimming left V 5 bases short and J 5 bases short, with 12 bases between. Germline loops: CDR1 LGHDT, CDR2 YNNKEL (reference sequence). The CDR3 DNA reads TGTGCCAGCAGCTCCCGGGGGACGGAGACCCAGTACTTC. Translating gives CASSSRGTETQYF.

The table lists this clone with a count of one. The chain couples TRBV24-1 to TRBJ2-5; a weak D match, TRBD2 (5 bases). CDR1 is KGHDR, CDR2 SFDVKD, per germline. V was shortened by 3 bases and J by 4 bases, with 17 bases between the two germline ends. CDR3 length equals 16 residues. The CDR3 is CATSDPRDSLPETQYF. The CDR3 DNA is TGTGCCACCAGTGATCCTCGGGATTCACTCCCAGAGACCCAGTACTTC.

This clone has only one observation. This chain links TRBV19 with TRBJ2-5, with TRBD2 as a possible D gene (6 bases). Germline CDR1 and CDR2: LNHDA and SQIVND (reference sequence). The V end was cut by 1 base, the J end by 3 bases, with 12 bases between. The CDR3 spans 15 residues. The CDR3 protein is CASSIVRTTKETQYF. CDR3 sequence (DNA): TGTGCCAGTAGTATAGTACGGACTACCAAAGAGACCCAGTACTTC.

This clone showed up just once. CDR3 loop: CASSAQGALANYTF. The CDR3, as DNA: TGTGCCAGCAGTGCCCAGGGGGCCCTCGCTAATTACACCTTC. The V and J genes are TRBV25-1 and TRBJ1-2; 8 bases are shared with TRBD1. This CDR3 spans 14 amino acids. V was clipped by 4 bases and J by 11 bases; unmatched bases: 12. In germline, CDR1 is MGHDK, CDR2 SYGVNS.

This chain links TRBV12-3 or TRBV12-4 with TRBJ2-2; D not certain. The CDR3 sequence is 12 residues long. Trimming cost V 8 bases and J 4 bases, with 8 bases left between them. The CDR3 loop reads CASLQVTGELFF. The CDR3 DNA reads TGTGCCAGCCTCCAGGTCACCGGGGAGCTGTTTTTT.

The chain carries TRBV6-5 and TRBJ2-2; D remains unclear. The germline CDR1 and CDR2 sequences are MNHEY and SVGAGI. This CDR3 region has 13 residues. Trimming left V 6 bases short and J 3 bases short, with 8 bases between. CDR3 DNA: TGTGCCAGCAGGCCCCAGGACACCGGGGAGCTGTTTTTT. It translates to CASRPQDTGELFF.